This is a list of T cell receptor beta chains from one sample in a study of regulatory T cells in long-lasting Graves disease. Each CDR3 protein is one row after TCRdb ran MiXCR on the multiplex PCR reads. The sample includes 530,000 or so distinct CDR3 sequences, about 14% of them seen just once. This sample was shared with a second study, whose subject was T cells in Graves' hyperthyroidism and ophthalmopathy.

The sequenced sample was peripheral blood mononuclear cells (PBMCs), obtained at new diagnosis, from a patient treated with antithyroid drugs. These receptors all come from a man aged 25 to 40 with Graves disease. Each CDR3 is given with its conserved first and last residue. Fields, in order: clone size, D gene, J gene, V gene, CDR3 protein, CDR3 DNA. A D gene is named only where the DNA matches it firmly. Size tells how often a clone was seen (once, few, many) or the class of an expanded clone, and some rows leave it out.

clone size: -; D gene: -; J gene: TRBJ2-5; V gene: TRBV18; CDR3 protein: CASSPDFSGLVVEAQYF; CDR3 DNA: TGTGCCAGCTCACCCGATTTTTCGGGACTGGTAGTCGAGGCCCAGTACTTC
clone size: many; D gene: TRBD2; J gene: TRBJ2-1; V gene: TRBV7-9; CDR3 protein: CASSSSGSNKQFF; CDR3 DNA: TGTGCCAGCAGCTCTAGCGGGAGCAATAAGCAGTTCTTC
clone size: many; D gene: TRBD1; J gene: TRBJ2-7; V gene: TRBV24-1; CDR3 protein: CATSDLPFRTGLTGGSYEQYF; CDR3 DNA: TGTGCCACCAGTGATTTGCCCTTCCGGACGGGGCTGACAGGGGGCAGCTACGAGCAGTACTTC
clone size: -; D gene: -; J gene: TRBJ2-1; V gene: TRBV5-1; CDR3 protein: CASSLVPSSYEQFF; CDR3 DNA: TGCGCCAGCAGCTTAGTACCGAGCTCCTACGAGCAGTTCTTC
clone size: -; D gene: TRBD2; J gene: TRBJ2-7; V gene: TRBV4-2; CDR3 protein: CASSQVTGTNYEQYF; CDR3 DNA: TGTGCCAGCAGCCAAGTTACCGGGACTAACTACGAGCAGTACTTC
clone size: -; D gene: -; J gene: TRBJ1-6; V gene: TRBV5-6; CDR3 protein: CASSLVGGDNSPLHF; CDR3 DNA: TGTGCCAGCAGCTTGGTGGGGGGCGATAATTCACCCCTCCACTTT
clone size: many; D gene: -; J gene: TRBJ1-5; V gene: TRBV10-3; CDR3 protein: CAISEWGVGNQPQHF; CDR3 DNA: TGTGCCATCAGTGAGTGGGGGGTAGGCAATCAGCCCCAGCATTTT
clone size: -; D gene: -; J gene: TRBJ1-2; V gene: TRBV6-1; CDR3 protein: CASRPYWEGGYGYTF; CDR3 DNA: TGTGCCAGCAGGCCTTATTGGGAAGGGGGCTATGGCTACACCTTC
clone size: many; D gene: -; J gene: TRBJ1-1; V gene: TRBV2; CDR3 protein: CASRRNTEAFF; CDR3 DNA: TGTGCCAGCAGGCGAAACACTGAAGCTTTCTTT
clone size: -; D gene: TRBD1; J gene: TRBJ1-6; V gene: TRBV3-1; CDR3 protein: CASSPGQGTSSPLHF; CDR3 DNA: TGTGCCAGCAGCCCCGGACAGGGGACTAGTTCACCCCTCCACTTT
clone size: many; D gene: -; J gene: TRBJ2-1; V gene: TRBV11-1; CDR3 protein: CASSRLSTYEQFF; CDR3 DNA: TGTGCCAGCTCCCGACTCTCTACATATGAGCAGTTCTTC
clone size: few; D gene: TRBD1; J gene: TRBJ2-2; V gene: TRBV5-5; CDR3 protein: CASSLADRGWTGELFF; CDR3 DNA: TGTGCCAGCAGCTTGGCGGACAGGGGTTGGACCGGGGAGCTGTTTTTT
clone size: few; D gene: TRBD1; J gene: TRBJ1-2; V gene: TRBV5-1; CDR3 protein: CASSLEDRGGYTF; CDR3 DNA: TGCGCCAGCAGCTTGGAGGACAGGGGCGGCTACACCTTC
clone size: -; D gene: -; J gene: TRBJ1-2; V gene: TRBV10-1; CDR3 protein: CASSESRAGSGGYTF; CDR3 DNA: TGCGCCAGCAGTGAGTCGAGGGCAGGGTCCGGTGGCTACACCTTC
clone size: many; D gene: TRBD2; J gene: TRBJ2-7; V gene: TRBV6-1; CDR3 protein: CASRGDLAGGPYEQYF; CDR3 DNA: TGTGCCAGCAGGGGCGACCTAGCGGGAGGGCCCTACGAGCAGTACTTC
clone size: -; D gene: TRBD1; J gene: TRBJ2-5; V gene: TRBV5-1; CDR3 protein: CASSGGQGGETQYF; CDR3 DNA: TGCGCCAGCAGCGGGGGACAGGGTGGGGAGACCCAGTACTTC
clone size: -; D gene: TRBD1; J gene: TRBJ2-3; V gene: TRBV20-1; CDR3 protein: CSARDSGQGSPDTQYF; CDR3 DNA: TGCAGTGCTAGAGACTCGGGACAGGGATCGCCAGATACGCAGTATTTT
clone size: many; D gene: TRBD2; J gene: TRBJ2-7; V gene: TRBV11-2; CDR3 protein: CASSLWTSGSSEQYF; CDR3 DNA: TGTGCCAGCAGCTTGTGGACTAGCGGGTCCTCCGAGCAGTACTTC
clone size: many; D gene: -; J gene: TRBJ2-6; V gene: TRBV7-9; CDR3 protein: CASSRFSGANVLTF; CDR3 DNA: TGTGCCAGCAGCCGTTTCAGTGGGGCCAACGTCCTGACTTTC
clone size: many; D gene: TRBD2; J gene: TRBJ2-3; V gene: TRBV12-3/TRBV12-4; CDR3 protein: CASGTSGVRDTQYF; CDR3 DNA: TGTGCCAGCGGGACTAGCGGGGTCCGGGATACGCAGTATTTT
clone size: -; D gene: -; J gene: TRBJ1-3; V gene: TRBV18; CDR3 protein: CASSPSENTIYF; CDR3 DNA: TGTGCCAGCTCACCTAGTGAAAACACCATATATTTT
clone size: many; D gene: -; J gene: TRBJ2-1; V gene: TRBV5-1; CDR3 protein: CASSRGAPFYNEQFF; CDR3 DNA: TGCGCCAGCTCCCGGGGGGCCCCGTTCTACAATGAGCAGTTCTTC
clone size: -; D gene: TRBD1; J gene: TRBJ2-1; V gene: TRBV27; CDR3 protein: CASSKGTGYNEQFF; CDR3 DNA: TGTGCCAGCAGTAAAGGGACAGGGTACAATGAGCAGTTCTTC
clone size: many; D gene: -; J gene: TRBJ2-7; V gene: TRBV6-1; CDR3 protein: CASSPGDQDEQYF; CDR3 DNA: TGTGCCAGCAGCCCCGGGGACCAGGACGAGCAGTACTTC
clone size: many; D gene: TRBD2; J gene: TRBJ2-1; V gene: TRBV5-1; CDR3 protein: CASSHPLAGGPKFHEQFF; CDR3 DNA: TGCGCCAGCAGCCATCCGCTTGCGGGAGGGCCGAAATTCCATGAGCAGTTCTTC
clone size: -; D gene: -; J gene: TRBJ2-6; V gene: TRBV9; CDR3 protein: CASSVVSGANVLTF; CDR3 DNA: TGTGCCAGCAGCGTAGTCTCTGGGGCCAACGTCCTGACTTTC
clone size: -; D gene: TRBD1; J gene: TRBJ2-3; V gene: TRBV5-1; CDR3 protein: CASKPAGGFTDTQYF; CDR3 DNA: TGCGCCAGCAAGCCGGCAGGGGGTTTCACAGATACGCAGTATTTT
clone size: many; D gene: TRBD2; J gene: TRBJ2-5; V gene: TRBV7-2; CDR3 protein: CASSTRGRNGGQYF; CDR3 DNA: TGTGCCAGCAGCACCCGCGGGAGAAATGGGGGCCAGTACTTC
clone size: -; D gene: -; J gene: TRBJ1-4; V gene: TRBV5-1; CDR3 protein: CASSKAGRFANEKLFF; CDR3 DNA: TGCGCCAGCAGCAAGGCAGGGAGGTTCGCTAATGAAAAACTGTTTTTT
clone size: many; D gene: TRBD1; J gene: TRBJ2-5; V gene: TRBV6-1; CDR3 protein: CASGQGARGETQYF; CDR3 DNA: TGTGCCAGCGGCCAGGGGGCGCGAGGGGAGACCCAGTACTTC
clone size: few; D gene: TRBD1; J gene: TRBJ2-7; V gene: TRBV20-1; CDR3 protein: CSARSGTGDYEQYF; CDR3 DNA: TGCAGTGCTAGATCCGGGACAGGGGACTACGAGCAGTACTTC
clone size: -; D gene: TRBD1; J gene: TRBJ1-5; V gene: TRBV24-1; CDR3 protein: CATSDTDRGGQPQHF; CDR3 DNA: TGTGCCACCAGTGATACTGACAGGGGTGGGCAGCCCCAGCATTTT
clone size: few; D gene: -; J gene: TRBJ1-2; V gene: TRBV11-2; CDR3 protein: CASSSGGWAVSNYGYTF; CDR3 DNA: TGTGCCAGCAGCTCCGGGGGATGGGCAGTCTCTAACTATGGCTACACCTTC
clone size: -; D gene: TRBD2; J gene: TRBJ2-3; V gene: TRBV20-1; CDR3 protein: CSARGPSGIDTQYF; CDR3 DNA: TGCAGTGCTAGAGGCCCTAGCGGGATTGATACGCAGTATTTT
clone size: -; D gene: TRBD1; J gene: TRBJ2-2; V gene: TRBV19; CDR3 protein: CASNGDSSNTGELFF; CDR3 DNA: TGTGCCAGTAACGGGGACAGTTCGAACACCGGGGAGCTGTTTTTT
clone size: -; D gene: TRBD2; J gene: TRBJ2-1; V gene: TRBV3-1; CDR3 protein: CASSQYSGGSYNEQFF; CDR3 DNA: TGTGCCAGCAGCCAATACTCGGGAGGATCCTACAATGAGCAGTTCTTC
clone size: many; D gene: -; J gene: TRBJ2-6; V gene: TRBV27; CDR3 protein: CASSLLVGRYGTRLWGANVLTF; CDR3 DNA: TGTGCCAGCAGTTTATTGGTGGGTAGGTACGGGACTCGACTCTGGGGGGCCAACGTCCTGACTTTC
clone size: -; D gene: -; J gene: TRBJ1-1; V gene: TRBV5-4; CDR3 protein: CASSLMSAPEAFF; CDR3 DNA: TGTGCCAGCAGCTTGATGTCTGCTCCTGAAGCTTTCTTT
clone size: many; D gene: -; J gene: TRBJ2-1; V gene: TRBV7-9; CDR3 protein: CASTSPTGLNNEQFF; CDR3 DNA: TGTGCCAGCACCTCCCCGACAGGCCTCAACAATGAGCAGTTCTTC
clone size: few; D gene: -; J gene: TRBJ2-2; V gene: TRBV20-1; CDR3 protein: CSAPAGQFAGELFF; CDR3 DNA: TGCAGTGCCCCGGCGGGCCAGTTCGCCGGGGAGCTGTTTTTT
clone size: -; D gene: TRBD2; J gene: TRBJ2-1; V gene: TRBV20-1; CDR3 protein: CSADLAGVGYNEQFF; CDR3 DNA: TGCAGTGCGGACTTAGCGGGAGTGGGATACAATGAGCAGTTCTTC
clone size: many; D gene: -; J gene: TRBJ1-1; V gene: TRBV5-1; CDR3 protein: CASSLAGRVGTEAFF; CDR3 DNA: TGCGCCAGCAGCTTGGCTGGCAGGGTAGGCACTGAAGCTTTCTTT
clone size: -; D gene: -; J gene: TRBJ1-1; V gene: TRBV28; CDR3 protein: CASSLFGVRRTEAFF; CDR3 DNA: TGTGCCAGCAGTTTATTTGGGGTTCGAAGGACTGAAGCTTTCTTT
clone size: few; D gene: -; J gene: TRBJ1-1; V gene: TRBV19; CDR3 protein: CASSTRTLPTEAFF; CDR3 DNA: TGTGCCAGTAGTACTCGGACCCTCCCCACTGAAGCTTTCTTT
clone size: many; D gene: TRBD2; J gene: TRBJ2-3; V gene: TRBV11-2; CDR3 protein: CASRDGTSGRQHTQYF; CDR3 DNA: TGTGCCAGCAGAGATGGGACTAGCGGGAGACAGCACACGCAGTATTTT
clone size: -; D gene: TRBD1; J gene: TRBJ1-2; V gene: TRBV3-1; CDR3 protein: CASNQGGGAGYGYTF; CDR3 DNA: TGTGCCAGCAACCAAGGAGGGGGCGCCGGCTATGGCTACACCTTC
clone size: many; D gene: TRBD1; J gene: TRBJ1-2; V gene: TRBV2; CDR3 protein: CASSSGQGPYGYTF; CDR3 DNA: TGTGCCAGCAGCTCGGGACAGGGACCCTATGGCTACACCTTC
clone size: few; D gene: TRBD1; J gene: TRBJ1-4; V gene: TRBV6-1; CDR3 protein: CAATRDSLATNEKLFF; CDR3 DNA: TGTGCCGCCACACGGGACAGTTTAGCAACTAATGAAAAACTGTTTTTT
clone size: few; D gene: TRBD2; J gene: TRBJ2-1; V gene: TRBV7-9; CDR3 protein: CASSSTSSGSLNEQFF; CDR3 DNA: TGTGCCAGCAGCTCCACCTCTAGCGGGAGTCTCAATGAGCAGTTCTTC
clone size: many; D gene: -; J gene: TRBJ2-7; V gene: TRBV30; CDR3 protein: CAWSGTGSYEQYF; CDR3 DNA: TGTGCCTGGAGCGGGACTGGTTCCTACGAGCAGTACTTC
clone size: many; D gene: TRBD2; J gene: TRBJ2-2; V gene: TRBV6-5; CDR3 protein: CASSSIVLRGRADGELFF; CDR3 DNA: TGTGCCAGCAGTTCCATCGTGTTGCGCGGGAGGGCCGACGGGGAGCTGTTTTTT
clone size: many; D gene: TRBD2; J gene: TRBJ2-2; V gene: TRBV6-1; CDR3 protein: CASSLWTSGSGTGELFF; CDR3 DNA: TGTGCCAGCAGCCTATGGACTAGCGGGAGTGGCACCGGGGAGCTGTTTTTT
clone size: many; D gene: -; J gene: TRBJ2-4; V gene: TRBV20-1; CDR3 protein: CSAGRDIQYF; CDR3 DNA: TGCAGTGCGGGCCGGGACATTCAGTACTTC
clone size: many; D gene: TRBD2; J gene: TRBJ2-7; V gene: TRBV29-1; CDR3 protein: CSVELDIAGVSYEQYF; CDR3 DNA: TGCAGCGTTGAACTCGACATAGCGGGTGTCTCCTACGAGCAGTACTTC
clone size: few; D gene: TRBD2; J gene: TRBJ2-3; V gene: TRBV29-1; CDR3 protein: CSARGRAGDTQYF; CDR3 DNA: TGCAGCGCTCGAGGGAGGGCCGGAGATACGCAGTATTTT
clone size: many; D gene: TRBD2; J gene: TRBJ2-3; V gene: TRBV10-2; CDR3 protein: CASSESLRFRIAGVTDTQYF; CDR3 DNA: TGCGCCAGCAGTGAGTCGTTGCGGTTCCGAATAGCGGGAGTTACAGATACGCAGTATTTT
clone size: many; D gene: TRBD1; J gene: TRBJ2-7; V gene: TRBV6-1; CDR3 protein: CASSELRTGEQYF; CDR3 DNA: TGTGCCAGCAGTGAACTTAGGACAGGGGAGCAGTACTTC
clone size: -; D gene: -; J gene: TRBJ2-1; V gene: TRBV7-3; CDR3 protein: CASSFGKENEQFF; CDR3 DNA: TGTGCCAGCAGCTTTGGGAAGGAGAATGAGCAGTTCTTC
clone size: -; D gene: -; J gene: TRBJ2-1; V gene: TRBV27; CDR3 protein: CASSPLGVYNEQFF; CDR3 DNA: TGTGCCAGCAGTCCCCTCGGGGTTTACAATGAGCAGTTCTTC